These T cell receptor beta chains were read from a single sample in a study of vaccination effects on CD4 cells after COVID-19. Antigens of these TCRs are unknown. Assay: immunoSEQ multiplex PCR; the TCRdb copy retains only in-frame clones and omits some. The table has about 52,000 clones, approximately 79% seen once; the top ten hold approximately 6%. Sequencing was performed on CD4+ T cells from PBMCs cultured with HCoV-OC43 spike peptides, taken before COVID-19 vaccination. The origin of the receptors is a human donor who received a COVID-19 vaccine. CDR3s include the opening cysteine and the closing phenylalanine or tryptophan. A D gene is named only where the DNA matches it firmly. Where a row states a size, it is once, few, many or the class of an expanded clone; other rows omit it.

D: NA
V: TRBV23-1
size: once
J: TRBJ2-4
CDR3: CASSHLGKNIQYF
DNA: TGCGCCAGCAGTCACTTGGGCAAAAACATTCAGTACTTC

D: TRBD1
V: TRBV9
size: NA
J: TRBJ1-2
CDR3: CASSPRTGASKYGYTF
DNA: TGTGCCAGCAGCCCCAGGACAGGAGCCTCTAAATATGGCTACACCTTC

D: NA
V: TRBV19
size: NA
J: TRBJ2-3
CDR3: CASRGQGITDTQYF
DNA: TGTGCCAGTAGGGGGCAGGGGATCACAGATACGCAGTATTTT

D: NA
V: TRBV6-2/TRBV6-3
size: few
J: TRBJ1-2
CDR3: CASSPDGSYGYTF
DNA: TGTGCCAGCAGCCCGGACGGTAGCTATGGCTACACCTTC

D: NA
V: TRBV2
size: NA
J: TRBJ1-1
CDR3: CASRGAGLPNTEAFF
DNA: TGTGCCAGCAGGGGAGCGGGCCTTCCGAACACTGAAGCTTTCTTT

D: NA
V: TRBV24-1
size: NA
J: TRBJ2-1
CDR3: CATSDFQQLNEQFF
DNA: TGTGCCACCAGTGATTTTCAGCAACTCAATGAGCAGTTCTTC

D: TRBD2
V: TRBV5-5
size: NA
J: TRBJ2-2
CDR3: CASSTGTSGWHGELFF
DNA: TGTGCCAGCAGCACCGGGACTAGCGGGTGGCACGGGGAGCTGTTTTTT

D: NA
V: TRBV19
size: NA
J: TRBJ1-5
CDR3: CASSPDSRGNQPQHF
DNA: TGTGCCAGTAGCCCGGACAGTCGGGGCAATCAGCCCCAGCATTTT

D: NA
V: TRBV7-3
size: NA
J: TRBJ2-5
CDR3: CASSLSRGETQYF
DNA: TGTGCCAGCAGCTTAAGCCGGGGAGAGACCCAGTACTTC

D: TRBD2
V: TRBV18
size: NA
J: TRBJ2-1
CDR3: CASSPLAGEYNEQFF
DNA: TGTGCCAGCTCACCACTAGCGGGGGAGTACAATGAGCAGTTCTTC

D: NA
V: TRBV19
size: few
J: TRBJ2-2
CDR3: CASSIEGWRSNTGELFF
DNA: TGTGCCAGTAGTATCGAGGGATGGAGATCGAACACCGGGGAGCTGTTTTTT

D: TRBD2
V: TRBV10-1
size: NA
J: TRBJ2-5
CDR3: CASSDGTSVETQYF
DNA: TGCGCCAGCAGTGACGGGACTAGCGTGGAGACCCAGTACTTC

D: NA
V: TRBV2
size: NA
J: TRBJ1-6
CDR3: CASSPETNSPLHF
DNA: TGTGCCAGCAGCCCCGAAACGAATTCACCCCTCCACTTT

D: NA
V: TRBV11-2
size: NA
J: TRBJ2-5
CDR3: CASSSQAGWLETQYF
DNA: TGTGCCAGCAGCTCTCAGGCGGGGTGGTTGGAGACCCAGTACTTC

D: TRBD1
V: TRBV30
size: NA
J: TRBJ2-2
CDR3: CAWRGQGATGELFF
DNA: TGTGCCTGGAGGGGACAGGGGGCTACCGGGGAGCTGTTTTTT

D: NA
V: TRBV12-3/TRBV12-4
size: NA
J: TRBJ1-2
CDR3: CASSFKQEYGYTF
DNA: TGTGCCAGCAGTTTCAAACAGGAGTATGGCTACACCTTC

D: NA
V: TRBV5-4
size: NA
J: TRBJ2-3
CDR3: CASSLLGGALTDTQYF
DNA: TGTGCCAGCAGCTTGCTCGGCGGGGCGCTCACAGATACGCAGTATTTT

D: NA
V: TRBV5-8
size: NA
J: TRBJ2-2
CDR3: CASSLFPLAYRNTGELFF
DNA: TGTGCCAGCAGCTTGTTCCCATTAGCGTACCGGAACACCGGGGAGCTGTTTTTT

D: NA
V: TRBV5-4
size: few
J: TRBJ1-1
CDR3: CASSGEGSLNTEAFF
DNA: TGTGCCAGCAGCGGGGAGGGGAGCTTGAACACTGAAGCTTTCTTT

D: NA
V: TRBV9
size: NA
J: TRBJ1-2
CDR3: CASSEGGPRGYTF
DNA: TGTGCCAGCAGCGAGGGGGGTCCACGGGGCTACACCTTC

D: TRBD1
V: TRBV5-1
size: once
J: TRBJ2-2
CDR3: CASSLGTGGAGELFF
DNA: TGCGCCAGCAGCCTAGGGACAGGGGGCGCCGGGGAGCTGTTTTTT

D: NA
V: TRBV2
size: few
J: TRBJ1-1
CDR3: CASAGQGNTEAFF
DNA: TGTGCCAGCGCCGGTCAGGGGAACACTGAAGCTTTCTTT

D: NA
V: TRBV6-1
size: NA
J: TRBJ2-5
CDR3: CASSAHALGRTQETQYF
DNA: TGTGCCAGCAGTGCTCACGCCCTAGGACGGACGCAAGAGACCCAGTACTTC

D: NA
V: TRBV6-5
size: NA
J: TRBJ2-2
CDR3: CASSYDRGAIGELFF
DNA: TGTGCCAGCAGTTACGATCGCGGTGCGATTGGGGAGCTGTTTTTT

D: TRBD1
V: TRBV5-1
size: NA
J: TRBJ1-5
CDR3: CASSEGTGAYQPQHF
DNA: TGCGCCAGCAGCGAAGGTACAGGGGCTTATCAGCCCCAGCATTTT

D: NA
V: TRBV7-3
size: NA
J: TRBJ1-1
CDR3: CASSLTGGGRGTEAFF
DNA: TGTGCCAGCAGCTTAACTGGGGGGGGGAGAGGCACTGAAGCTTTCTTT

D: NA
V: TRBV2
size: NA
J: TRBJ1-1
CDR3: CASSANRVVSSEAFF
DNA: TGTGCCAGCAGCGCTAACAGGGTGGTGAGCTCTGAAGCTTTCTTT

D: TRBD1
V: TRBV24-1
size: NA
J: TRBJ2-2
CDR3: CATGDSRNTGELFF
DNA: TGTGCCACCGGGGACAGCCGAAACACCGGGGAGCTGTTTTTT

D: NA
V: TRBV15
size: NA
J: TRBJ2-3
CDR3: CATSRDLSVTDTQYF
DNA: TGTGCCACCAGCAGAGATCTTTCAGTGACAGATACGCAGTATTTT

D: TRBD2
V: TRBV3-1/TRBV3-2
size: NA
J: TRBJ2-2
CDR3: CASSQMGGTSGEGRELFF
DNA: TGTGCCAGCAGCCAAATGGGAGGGACTAGCGGGGAAGGCCGGGAGCTGTTTTTT

D: NA
V: TRBV10-2
size: NA
J: TRBJ1-1
CDR3: CASRDSGAAFF
DNA: TGCGCCAGCAGGGACAGTGGGGCAGCTTTCTTT

D: NA
V: TRBV7-3
size: NA
J: TRBJ2-3
CDR3: CASSKTGTGTDTQYF
DNA: TGTGCCAGCAGCAAAACAGGGACGGGCACAGATACGCAGTATTTT

D: NA
V: TRBV21-1
size: once
J: TRBJ1-2
CDR3: CASSKGDRTFLWVGYTF
DNA: TGTGCCAGCAGCAAGGGGGACAGGACTTTTCTATGGGTTGGCTACACCTTC

D: NA
V: TRBV5-4
size: NA
J: TRBJ1-4
CDR3: CASSLPTEGGEKLFF
DNA: TGTGCCAGCAGCTTGCCGACAGAGGGCGGGGAAAAACTGTTTTTT

D: TRBD1
V: TRBV18
size: NA
J: TRBJ1-5
CDR3: CASSDDRGGNQPQHF
DNA: TGTGCCAGCTCAGATGACAGGGGGGGCAATCAGCCCCAGCATTTT

D: TRBD1
V: TRBV29-1
size: NA
J: TRBJ1-1
CDR3: CSVLGQGGRRMNTEAFF
DNA: TGCAGCGTCCTCGGACAGGGGGGACGTCGTATGAACACTGAAGCTTTCTTT

D: TRBD2
V: TRBV7-2
size: NA
J: TRBJ2-6
CDR3: CASSLASGGAPGANVLTF
DNA: TGTGCCAGCAGCTTAGCTAGCGGGGGGGCTCCTGGGGCCAACGTCCTGACTTTC

D: NA
V: TRBV9
size: NA
J: TRBJ1-5
CDR3: CASSGTPYSNQPQHF
DNA: TGTGCCAGCAGCGGGACACCTTATAGCAATCAGCCCCAGCATTTT

D: NA
V: TRBV24-1
size: NA
J: TRBJ2-5
CDR3: CATSDLQAKETQYF
DNA: TGTGCCACCAGTGATTTGCAAGCAAAGGAGACCCAGTACTTC

D: NA
V: TRBV6-4
size: NA
J: TRBJ2-1
CDR3: CASSEAAMELNEQFF
DNA: TGTGCCAGCAGTGAGGCAGCCATGGAATTGAATGAGCAGTTCTTC

D: NA
V: TRBV4-1
size: NA
J: TRBJ1-4
CDR3: CASSRPLGMTNEKLFF
DNA: TGCGCCAGCAGCCGCCCGCTGGGCATGACTAATGAAAAACTGTTTTTT

D: NA
V: TRBV2
size: NA
J: TRBJ2-2
CDR3: CASQSQTAGELFF
DNA: TGTGCCAGCCAGTCCCAAACCGCCGGGGAGCTGTTTTTT

D: TRBD1
V: TRBV2
size: NA
J: TRBJ2-3
CDR3: CASRKQGGSTDTQYF
DNA: TGTGCCAGCAGGAAACAGGGGGGTAGCACAGATACGCAGTATTTT

D: NA
V: TRBV4-2
size: NA
J: TRBJ1-1
CDR3: CASSRQLDSYTEAFF
DNA: TGTGCCAGCAGCCGGCAATTGGACAGTTACACTGAAGCTTTCTTT

D: TRBD1
V: TRBV28
size: NA
J: TRBJ1-4
CDR3: CASSSQGTNEKLFF
DNA: TGTGCCAGCAGCTCACAGGGGACTAATGAAAAACTGTTTTTT

D: NA
V: TRBV6-5
size: NA
J: TRBJ2-6
CDR3: CASTTIRSGANVLTF
DNA: TGTGCCAGCACCACTATTAGGAGTGGGGCCAACGTCCTGACTTTC

D: TRBD1
V: TRBV24-1
size: NA
J: TRBJ1-5
CDR3: CATSDSGTEGAGQPQHF
DNA: TGTGCCACCAGTGATTCAGGGACAGAGGGCGCCGGTCAGCCCCAGCATTTT

D: TRBD1
V: TRBV18
size: NA
J: TRBJ1-1
CDR3: CASSPDRAPTEAFF
DNA: TGTGCCAGCTCCCCGGACAGGGCCCCCACTGAAGCTTTCTTT

D: NA
V: TRBV11-2
size: NA
J: TRBJ2-1
CDR3: CASSLGGGRDEQFF
DNA: TGTGCCAGCAGCTTAGGCGGGGGCCGGGATGAGCAGTTCTTC

D: NA
V: TRBV3-1/TRBV3-2
size: NA
J: TRBJ2-5
CDR3: CASSQEGGQETQYF
DNA: TGTGCCAGCAGCCAAGAAGGCGGGCAAGAGACCCAGTACTTC

D: NA
V: TRBV7-2
size: NA
J: TRBJ1-4
CDR3: CASSLGGAGEKLFF
DNA: TGTGCCAGCAGCTTGGGGGGCGCAGGGGAAAAACTGTTTTTT

D: NA
V: TRBV28
size: NA
J: TRBJ1-2
CDR3: CASSSDRYYGYTF
DNA: TGTGCCAGCAGCAGTGACAGGTACTATGGCTACACCTTC

D: NA
V: TRBV6-5
size: few
J: TRBJ1-6
CDR3: CASKKVDSPLHF
DNA: TGTGCCAGCAAGAAGGTTGATTCACCCCTCCACTTT